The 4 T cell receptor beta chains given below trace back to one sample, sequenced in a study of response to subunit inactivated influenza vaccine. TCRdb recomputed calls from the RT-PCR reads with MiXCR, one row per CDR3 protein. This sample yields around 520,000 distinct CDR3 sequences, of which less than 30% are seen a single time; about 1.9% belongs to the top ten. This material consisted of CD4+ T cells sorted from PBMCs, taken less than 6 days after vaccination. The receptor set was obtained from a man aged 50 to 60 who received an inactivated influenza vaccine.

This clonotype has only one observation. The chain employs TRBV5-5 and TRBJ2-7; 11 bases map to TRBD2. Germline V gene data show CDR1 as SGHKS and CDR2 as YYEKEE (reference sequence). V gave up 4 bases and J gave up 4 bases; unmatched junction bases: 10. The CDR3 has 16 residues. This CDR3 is CASSPTPGLAVYEQYF. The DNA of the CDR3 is TGTGCCAGCAGCCCCACTCCGGGACTAGCGGTATACGAGCAGTACTTC.

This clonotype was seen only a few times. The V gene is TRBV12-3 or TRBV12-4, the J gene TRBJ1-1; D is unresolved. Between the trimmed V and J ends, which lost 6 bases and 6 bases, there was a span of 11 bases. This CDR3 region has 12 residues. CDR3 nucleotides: TGTGCCAGCAGCCGAATAGAAGCTGAAGCTTTCTTT. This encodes CASSRIEAEAFF.

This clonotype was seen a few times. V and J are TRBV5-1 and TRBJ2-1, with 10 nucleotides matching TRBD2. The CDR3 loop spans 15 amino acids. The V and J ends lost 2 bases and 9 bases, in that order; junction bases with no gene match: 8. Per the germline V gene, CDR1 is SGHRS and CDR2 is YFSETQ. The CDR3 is CASSLGLAELGEQFF. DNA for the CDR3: TGCGCCAGCAGCTTAGGACTAGCGGAATTGGGTGAGCAGTTCTTC.

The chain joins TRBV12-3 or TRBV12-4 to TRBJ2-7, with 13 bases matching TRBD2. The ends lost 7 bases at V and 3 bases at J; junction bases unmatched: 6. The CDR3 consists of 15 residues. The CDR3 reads CASTPGLAGNYEQYF. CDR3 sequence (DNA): TGTGCCAGCACTCCGGGACTAGCGGGGAACTACGAGCAGTACTTC.